Listed below are T cell receptor beta chains from one sample, sequenced in a study of T cell responses to AZD1222 COVID-19 vaccine. The data were produced by immunoSEQ multiplex PCR, yet TCRdb's version contains in-frame clones alone and is incomplete. This sample has more than 150,000 clones, with 90% to 95% found just once. The source material was peripheral blood, sampled 28 days after the second AZD1222 dose. The receptors were sampled from an adult who received the AZD1222 COVID-19 vaccine. Both conserved end residues are trimmed from each CDR3. The order of the fields is clone size, V gene, CDR3 length, CDR3 protein. Size is omitted from some rows. Given values are once, few, many or a class for expanded clones.

abundance: .; v_gene: TRBV28; len: 12; CDR3aa: ASSLLQGAYGYT
abundance: .; v_gene: TRBV5-1; len: 13; CDR3aa: ASSLEGTTMREQY
abundance: .; v_gene: TRBV19; len: 13; CDR3aa: ASSETTGGPEAQY
abundance: .; v_gene: TRBV30; len: 13; CDR3aa: AWSGRDRGFYEQY
abundance: .; v_gene: TRBV6-5; len: 10; CDR3aa: ASQGLGYGYT
abundance: .; v_gene: TRBV2; len: 13; CDR3aa: ASRREGVMNTEAF
abundance: .; v_gene: TRBV29-1; len: 9; CDR3aa: SVGRNTEAF
abundance: .; v_gene: TRBV11-1; len: 13; CDR3aa: ASSLVEQGAYEQF
abundance: .; v_gene: TRBV6-2/TRBV6-3; len: 14; CDR3aa: ASSRMTGGMNTEAF
abundance: .; v_gene: TRBV27; len: 13; CDR3aa: ASILREGLRTEAF
abundance: .; v_gene: TRBV5-4; len: 12; CDR3aa: ASSPRDGANEQF
abundance: once; v_gene: TRBV28; len: 14; CDR3aa: ASSLLVSAAGTEAF
abundance: .; v_gene: TRBV3-1/TRBV3-2; len: 14; CDR3aa: ASSQDLTSGTYEQY
abundance: .; v_gene: TRBV4-1; len: 12; CDR3aa: ASSQVPGSGEQY
abundance: .; v_gene: TRBV18; len: 10; CDR3aa: ARTDKLGTLF
abundance: .; v_gene: TRBV28; len: 12; CDR3aa: ASSLTDTNEKLF
abundance: .; v_gene: TRBV27; len: 14; CDR3aa: ASSPPGLAGGDEQY
abundance: .; v_gene: TRBV5-8; len: 12; CDR3aa: ASSPLGPSYEQY
abundance: .; v_gene: TRBV28; len: 11; CDR3aa: ASSRTVRHEQF
abundance: .; v_gene: TRBV3-1/TRBV3-2; len: 12; CDR3aa: ASSQGQGNTEAF
abundance: .; v_gene: TRBV7-6; len: 13; CDR3aa: ASSRGSGGYNEQF
abundance: .; v_gene: TRBV18; len: 11; CDR3aa: ASSAGPPESYT
abundance: .; v_gene: TRBV4-2; len: 16; CDR3aa: ASSQDWVTGTVNEKLF
abundance: .; v_gene: TRBV3-1/TRBV3-2; len: 12; CDR3aa: ASSQGTSDYGYT
abundance: .; v_gene: TRBV9; len: 14; CDR3aa: ASSDVQGRGWNEQF
abundance: .; v_gene: TRBV6-5; len: 12; CDR3aa: ASSSGVGHYEQY
abundance: .; v_gene: TRBV28; len: 13; CDR3aa: ASRASGSGKNIQY
abundance: .; v_gene: TRBV21-1; len: 14; CDR3aa: ASSKVFTGVEDGYT
abundance: .; v_gene: TRBV5-1; len: 13; CDR3aa: ASSQGDTVNTEAF
abundance: .; v_gene: TRBV28; len: 13; CDR3aa: ASSSPQNSNSPLH
abundance: .; v_gene: TRBV5-6; len: 11; CDR3aa: ASSLGLPYEQY
abundance: .; v_gene: TRBV11-3; len: 11; CDR3aa: ASSLLIDTEAF
abundance: .; v_gene: TRBV12-3/TRBV12-4; len: 9; CDR3aa: ASGGWDEQY
abundance: .; v_gene: TRBV28; len: 17; CDR3aa: ASSFLILGTMGRGTEAF
abundance: .; v_gene: TRBV7-3; len: 11; CDR3aa: ASSFSGNTEAF
abundance: .; v_gene: TRBV7-9; len: 13; CDR3aa: ASSSTDSFNQPQH
abundance: .; v_gene: TRBV5-5; len: 12; CDR3aa: ASSFREFGVEAF
abundance: .; v_gene: TRBV19; len: 14; CDR3aa: ASSNLGGGKQETQY
abundance: once; v_gene: TRBV10-1; len: 11; CDR3aa: ASSENIGSEQY
abundance: few; v_gene: TRBV2; len: 10; CDR3aa: ASSEQGYEQY
abundance: .; v_gene: TRBV4-2; len: 14; CDR3aa: ASSHPDRVLSGELF
abundance: .; v_gene: TRBV27; len: 11; CDR3aa: ASSSQGYSPLH
abundance: .; v_gene: TRBV30; len: 14; CDR3aa: AWSVGAGVGTGELF
abundance: .; v_gene: TRBV3-1/TRBV3-2; len: 11; CDR3aa: ASSRQGTERCT
abundance: .; v_gene: TRBV7-3; len: 13; CDR3aa: ASSLMGQGITEAF
abundance: once; v_gene: TRBV18; len: 13; CDR3aa: ASSPKTGSNTEAF
abundance: .; v_gene: TRBV6-2/TRBV6-3; len: 12; CDR3aa: ASSSGSVTYEQY
abundance: .; v_gene: TRBV28; len: 13; CDR3aa: ASSSGTGESQPQH